This TCR beta chain stems from a study of OX40 agonist ivuxolimab in advanced cancers. Study-wide results and caveats: Among the least clonally expanded were partial responders at 0.1-3.0 mg/kg.

Notes on this clone: Its antigen is currently unknown.

V lost 6 bases and J 5 bases, leaving 16 bases between the germline ends. Per the germline V gene, CDR1 is MGHRA and CDR2 is YSYEKL. There are 14 residues in the CDR3. Using immunoSEQ multiplex PCR, the repertoire was profiled, and TCRdb retains in-frame clones only, with some absent. Of 87,000 or so clones in the sample, about 85% are singletons; the top ten hold roughly 3.8%. The specimen was CD4+ or CD8+ T cells sorted from blood, collected in a trial of the OX40 agonist ivuxolimab. V and J are TRBV4-1 and TRBJ2-5, with D possibly matching TRBD1 (6 bases). This receptor was identified in an adult with an advanced solid tumor such as melanoma, head and neck, liver or kidney cancer. For the CDR3, the DNA is TGCGCCAGCAGGCAAACAGGGTTTGGTGAGACCCAGTACTTC. Its protein is CASRQTGFGETQYF.